The 27 T cell receptor beta chains below were found in one sample sequenced in a study of T cells in Graves' hyperthyroidism and ophthalmopathy. Authors of the study amplified TCR beta CDR3 regions from RNA transcripts. With the HTBI primer set, the TCR CDR3 went through a first round of RT-PCR. TCRdb independently ran MiXCR on the multiplex PCR reads; one entry per CDR3 protein. The data show some 690,000 distinct CDR3 sequences, 17% seen once. Material: blood. Every receptor here comes from a man in his forties or fifties with Graves' hyperthyroidism.

The rearrangement uses TRBV24-1 and TRBJ2-1; 8 bases fit TRBD1. This CDR3 comprises 18 residues. The V and J ends lost 5 bases and 0 bases, in that order; junction bases with no gene match: 11. The germline V gene encodes CDR1 KGHDR and CDR2 SFDVKD. The CDR3 is CATSGATGVKFSYNEQFF. In DNA, the CDR3 is TGTGCCACCAGTGGTGCGACAGGGGTTAAATTCTCCTACAATGAGCAGTTCTTC.

This clonotype was seen more than once but under ten times. J is TRBJ2-1 and V is TRBV3-1; unclear D gene. Trimming took 5 bases from V and 8 from J, leaving 19 bases between them. The CDR3 runs to 15 residues. The germline V gene encodes CDR1 LGHDT and CDR2 YNNKEL (reference sequence). Here the CDR3 reads CASSFGSGVGDEQFF. In DNA form, the CDR3 reads TGTGCCAGCAGCTTCGGTTCCGGCGTCGGCGATGAGCAGTTCTTC.

In this sample, this clonotype turned up many times. The rearrangement links TRBV7-2 to TRBJ2-1, with D hard to call. The length of the CDR3 is 14 residues. Per germline, CDR1 SGHTA and CDR2 FQGNSA. With 4 bases removed from V and 9 bases from J, the gap between germline ends came to 16 bases. This CDR3 reads CASSSSRLVVEQFF. In DNA form, the CDR3 reads TGTGCCAGCAGCTCATCCCGTTTAGTTGTTGAGCAGTTCTTC.

This clonotype was picked up a small number of times. V gene TRBV3-1 combines with J gene TRBJ2-7; D is ambiguous. The length of the CDR3 is 14 residues. V lost 0 bases to trimming and J lost 2 bases, with 8 bases between them. Germline values: CDR1 LGHDT, CDR2 YNNKEL (reference sequence). CDR3 loop: CASSQDWSPYEQYF. The CDR3 DNA reads TGTGCCAGCAGCCAAGATTGGTCCCCCTACGAGCAGTACTTC.

This clonotype was recorded many times. The rearrangement links TRBV11-1 to TRBJ2-1; 8 bases agree with TRBD1. Germline-derived CDR1 and CDR2 are SGHAT and FQDESV (reference sequence). Unmatched junction bases numbered 3, after V lost 0 bases and J lost 2 bases. The CDR3 contains 16 residues. The DNA for the CDR3 is TGTGCCAGCAGCTTAGCCCGACAGGGGACCTACAATGAGCAGTTCTTC. Encoded protein: CASSLARQGTYNEQFF.

The chain has TRBV28 and TRBJ1-2, with D maybe TRBD1 (5 bases). Trimming cost V 4 bases and J 7 bases, with 19 bases left between them. There are 15 residues in the CDR3. CDR1 is MDHEN and CDR2 is SYDVKM in the germline V gene. CDR3 bases: TGTGCCAGCAGTTCCCTCCCCCAGGGAGTAAGTGGCTACACCTTC. Protein: CASSSLPQGVSGYTF.

This clonotype occurred many times. This sequence joins TRBV7-2 and TRBJ2-3; D unresolved. This CDR3 has 13 amino acids. V was shortened by 4 bases and J by 4 bases, with 9 bases between the two germline ends. Germline V gene lookup returns CDR1 SGHTA and CDR2 FQGNSA. CDR3 DNA sequence: TGTGCCAGCAGCTCCCGCGACGCAGATACGCAGTATTTT. Translated: CASSSRDADTQYF.

This clonotype has a count of ten or more. The chain uses TRBV7-9 and TRBJ1-2; 9 bases are a match to TRBD1. This CDR3 has 15 amino acids. Per germline, CDR1 SEHNR and CDR2 FQNEAQ (reference sequence). The junction had 8 bases not matched to a gene; V was cut back by 4 bases and J by 5 bases. CDR3 loop: CASSSMDRGGYGYTF. The CDR3 DNA follows: TGTGCCAGCAGCTCGATGGACAGGGGAGGTTATGGCTACACCTTC.

This clonotype has ten or more counts. The gene calls are TRBV5-1 and TRBJ2-5, with D tentatively TRBD1 (6 bases). Germline V gene data show CDR1 as SGHRS and CDR2 as YFSETQ. This CDR3 is 15 amino acids long. V was trimmed by 3 bases and J by 3 bases, leaving 15 bases between them. The CDR3 loop is CASSYEGRTEETQYF. CDR3 sequence (DNA): TGCGCCAGCAGCTACGAGGGCAGGACAGAAGAGACCCAGTACTTC.

In regard to this clonotype: One base away lies a much larger clone, so this may be a sequencing read error. The J gene is TRBJ2-5, the V gene TRBV28; a possible D gene is TRBD2 (6 bases). The CDR3 has 14 residues. Trimming cost V 2 bases and J 2 bases, with 9 bases left between them. CDR1 and CDR2 (germline): MDHEN, SYDVKM. CDR3 DNA: TGTGCCAGCAGTTTACCGGGAGCACAAGAGACCCAGTACTTC. Its protein product is CASSLPGAQETQYF.

This clonotype was observed a handful of times. The V call is TRBV6-1, the J call TRBJ2-2, with D perhaps TRBD1 (6 bases). The CDR3 has 15 amino acids. The germline V gene has CDR1 MNHNS and CDR2 SASEGT. Trimming left V 5 bases short and J 6 bases short, with 16 bases between. CDR3: CASSHGQRGAGELFF. As DNA, the CDR3 is TGTGCCAGCAGTCACGGACAGAGGGGAGCCGGGGAGCTGTTTTTT.

V usage is TRBV6-5 and J usage is TRBJ1-6; TRBD1 matches 7 bases. Germline lookup yields CDR1 MNHEY and CDR2 SVGAGI. This CDR3 contains 15 residues. Unmatched junction bases numbered 4, after V lost 0 bases and J lost 8 bases. CDR3 sequence (DNA): TGTGCCAGCAGTTACTCGAGACAGGGAGATTCACCCCTCCACTTT. Translated: CASSYSRQGDSPLHF.

This clonotype was found a few times. This sequence joins TRBV19 and TRBJ2-5; D gene ambiguous. Germline loops: CDR1 LNHDA, CDR2 SQIVND (reference sequence). The CDR3 totals 13 residues. Trimming cost V 3 bases and J 2 bases, with 7 bases left between them. CDR3 coding DNA: TGTGCCAGTAGTATCCAGATACAAGAGACCCAGTACTTC. Protein: CASSIQIQETQYF. The entire variable domain, with the rest obtained from reference TRBV19 and TRBJ2-5, is as follows: DGGITQSPKYLFRKEGQNVTLSCEQNLNHDAMYWYRQDPGQGLRLIYYSQIVNDFQKGDIAEGYSVSREKKESFPLTVTSAQKNPTAFYLCASSIQIQETQYFGPGTRLLVL.

The sample holds many counts of this clonotype. V usage is TRBV2 and J usage is TRBJ2-2; 11 bases are a match to TRBD1. Germline CDR1 reads SNHLY; CDR2 reads FYNNEI. The J segment lost 5 bases and the V segment lost 5 bases, leaving 7 bases of the junction unmatched. The CDR3 is 16 residues long. CDR3 in DNA: TGTGCCAGCAGTCTGGGGACAGGGGGACCTACCGGGGAGCTGTTTTTT. Amino acids: CASSLGTGGPTGELFF.

This clonotype was seen a handful of times. The chain joins TRBV24-1 to TRBJ2-1; 9 nucleotides align to TRBD2. Germline lookup yields CDR1 KGHDR and CDR2 SFDVKD. Germline trimming cut 5 bases from V and 10 bases from J; bases unmatched to any gene: 11. CDR3 length equals 15 residues. In nucleotides, the CDR3 is TGTGCCACCAGTGCTCTAGCGGGATATAGGGACGAGCAGTTCTTC. Its protein product is CATSALAGYRDEQFF.

As regards this clonotype: This could be a read error, since a much larger clone is one nucleotide away. The CDR3 DNA reads as TGTGCCAGCAGTGAGCGGGGGCTAGCGGGAGGGGGGCAGTTCTTC. Translated: CASSERGLAGGGQFF. The genes are TRBV2 and TRBJ2-1; 12 bases line up with TRBD2. V was clipped by 3 bases and J by 12 bases; unmatched bases: 9. The CDR3 is made up of 15 amino acids. Germline CDR1 and CDR2: SNHLY and FYNNEI.

This clonotype was detected only a few times. V gene TRBV29-1 combines with J gene TRBJ2-2, with 9 positions matching TRBD1. The CDR3 has 15 residues. With 8 bases clipped from V and 4 bases from J, the junction kept 11 bases outside the gene matches. Germline V gene sequence: CDR1 SQVTM, CDR2 ANQGSEA. CDR3 coding DNA: TGCAGCTTTACAGGGGGCGCCACGGGCACCGGGGAGCTGTTTTTT. Translation gives CSFTGGATGTGELFF.

The J gene is TRBJ2-1, the V gene TRBV10-2, with D unresolved. This CDR3 has 11 residues. Germline assignment: CDR1 WSHSY and CDR2 SAAADI. V was shortened by 4 bases and J by 6 bases, with 4 bases between the two germline ends. The CDR3 spells CASSGINEQFF. In nucleotides, the CDR3 is TGCGCCAGCAGTGGGATCAATGAGCAGTTCTTC.

This clonotype was counted a few times. This rearrangement joins TRBV7-6 to TRBJ1-2; D gene ambiguous. V lost 1 base to trimming and J lost 6 bases, with 12 bases between them. The CDR3 contains 14 residues. Germline-derived CDR1 and CDR2 are SGHVS and FNYEAQ. As DNA, the CDR3 is TGTGCCAGCAGCTTAGGGGCGGGAGTAGATGGCTACACCTTC. Protein sequence: CASSLGAGVDGYTF.

As for this clonotype: Compared with germline, one end of the junction differs, possibly owing to a read error. The chain links TRBV20-1 to TRBJ2-7, with a weak D call TRBD2 (5 bases). Germline V gene data show CDR1 as DFQATT and CDR2 as SNEGSKA (reference sequence). The CDR3 is 12 residues long. Here the CDR3 DNA reads TGCAGTGCTAGTCCGGGGTCCTCCGAGCAGTACTTC. This codes for CSASPGSSEQYF.

CDR3 sequence: CASSLRTFYNEQFF. In DNA form, the CDR3 reads TGTGCCAGCAGCTTGAGGACTTTTTACAATGAGCAGTTCTTC. The rearrangement joins TRBV5-6 to TRBJ2-1; possible D gene TRBD2, 5 bases. Germline values: CDR1 SGHDT, CDR2 YYEEEE. This CDR3 region has 14 residues. V was clipped by 1 base and J by 4 bases, with 9 bases between them. The entire variable domain, with the rest obtained from reference TRBV5-6 and TRBJ2-1, is as follows: DAGVTQSPTHLIKTRGQQVTLRCSPKSGHDTVSWYQQALGQGPQFIFQYYEEEERQRGNFPDRFSGHQFPNYSSELNVNALLLGDSALYLCASSLRTFYNEQFFGPGTRLTVL.

On this clonotype: A clone one base away is much larger, so this may be a read error. The CDR3 is CASSLVSGQGEKLFF. The CDR3 nucleotides read TGTGCCAGCAGCTTAGTTTCTGGGCAGGGTGAAAAACTGTTTTTT. The chain couples TRBV11-2 to TRBJ1-4, with D possibly matching TRBD1 (5 bases). Germline V CDR1 and CDR2: SGHAT, FQNNGV. The CDR3 covers 15 residues. The ends were cut back, 1 base at V and 7 bases at J, with 13 bases in the middle.

As for this clonotype: A much larger clonotype is one base distant, so this may be a read error. The rearrangement uses TRBV20-1 and TRBJ2-5, with TRBD2 identical over 9 bases. The CDR3 contains 15 residues. Germline V lookup: CDR1 DFQATT, CDR2 SNEGSKA (reference sequence). V dropped 4 bases and J dropped 0; count of bases not matched to a gene: 6. The CDR3 sequence is CSANERLADQETQYF. CDR3 DNA sequence: TGCAGTGCTAACGAGAGACTAGCGGACCAAGAGACCCAGTACTTC.

Points on this clonotype: At one end, the junction sequence differs from germline, possibly due to a read error. The CDR3 reads CASSYSTNIGELFF. The CDR3 DNA follows: TGTGCCAGTAGCTACAGTACGAACATCGGGGAGCTGTTTTTT. V and J are TRBV19 and TRBJ2-2; D gene uncertain. The CDR3 sequence is 14 residues long. The germline V gene has CDR1 LNHDA and CDR2 SQIVND (reference sequence).

J is TRBJ1-3 and V is TRBV5-8; 7 nucleotides line up with TRBD1. V lost 3 bases and J lost 0; bases outside the gene matches: 3. This CDR3 region has 15 residues. The germline V gene encodes CDR1 SGHTS and CDR2 YDEGEE. CDR3: CASSSDRVSGNTIYF. DNA of the CDR3: TGTGCCAGCAGCTCTGACAGGGTCTCTGGAAACACCATATATTTT.

This clonotype has at least ten counts. The chain couples TRBV15 to TRBJ1-1; D perhaps matches TRBD1 (6 bases). The germline gives CDR1 LNHNV, CDR2 YYDKDF (reference sequence). This CDR3 has 15 residues. The V gene lost 0 bases and the J gene lost 5 bases, with 13 bases spanning the gap. Here the CDR3 DNA reads TGTGCCACCAGCAGAGATCAGGGGCCTGGGACTGAAGCTTTCTTT. Its protein is CATSRDQGPGTEAFF. Filled out from reference TRBV15 and TRBJ1-1, the complete variable domain reads DAMVIQNPRYQVTQFGKPVTLSCSQTLNHNVMYWYQQKSSQAPKLLFHYYDKDFNNEADTPDNFQSRRPNTSFCFLDIRSPGLGDTAMYLCATSRDQGPGTEAFFGQGTRLTVV.

This clonotype showed up many times. This chain links TRBV27 with TRBJ1-5; no reliable D call. CDR1 MNHEY and CDR2 SMNVEV come from the germline V gene (reference sequence). V was pared by 3 bases and J by 4 bases, with 10 bases between. CDR3 length: 14 amino acids. The CDR3 bases are TGTGCCAGCAGTTTCGAACCGGGGAATCAGCCCCAGCATTTT. As protein: CASSFEPGNQPQHF.